What follows are 28 T cell receptor beta chains derived from one specimen sequenced in a study of Graves' ophthalmopathy and Graves' hyperthyroidism. From RNA, the CDR3 regions of TCR beta chains were amplified and sequenced. After a first-round RT-PCR with HTBI primers, a second-round multiplex PCR was run. A single record per CDR3 protein comes from TCRdb applying MiXCR to the multiplex PCR reads. The sample yields around 1.1 million distinct CDR3 sequences, roughly 35% seen once. The material sequenced was peripheral blood or thyroid tissue (not recorded which). The source of these receptors is an adult man with Graves' hyperthyroidism.

This clonotype was picked up many times. J is TRBJ1-6 and V is TRBV7-2, with 7 bases aligning to TRBD1. The CDR3 has 17 residues. Trimming cost V 0 bases and J 7 bases; bases outside gene matches: 9. Germline loops: CDR1 SGHTA, CDR2 FQGNSA. CDR3 sequence (DNA): TGTGCCAGCAGCTTAGCCGGGCTAGGGGGCTACAATTCACCCCTCCACTTT. It translates to CASSLAGLGGYNSPLHF.

This clonotype has a count of ten or more. The chain couples TRBV7-9 to TRBJ2-5, with D tentatively TRBD1 (6 bases). The CDR3 consists of 13 residues. From germline, CDR1 is SEHNR and CDR2 FQNEAQ (reference sequence). The CDR3 sequence is CVTGDDPGETQYF. CDR3 sequence (DNA): TGTGTGACAGGTGATGACCCCGGAGAGACCCAGTACTTC.

CDR3 sequence reads: CASKVGMNTEAFF. Written as DNA, the CDR3 is TGTGCCAGCAAAGTGGGAATGAACACTGAAGCTTTCTTT. The chain has TRBV6-6 and TRBJ1-1; D remains ambiguous. This CDR3 contains 13 residues. Trimming removed 7 bases at V and 0 bases at J, with 9 bases between. Germline V CDR1 and CDR2: MNHNY, SVGAGI (reference sequence).

CDR3 amino acids: CASSDQTSGRTYEQYF. The DNA for the CDR3 is TGCGCCAGCAGTGACCAAACTAGCGGGCGGACCTACGAGCAGTACTTC. The chain joins TRBV10-2 to TRBJ2-7, with 9 bases identical to TRBD2. V shed 3 bases and J 2 bases; nucleotides not matched to a gene: 8. Germline assignment: CDR1 WSHSY and CDR2 SAAADI. The CDR3 runs to 16 residues.

This clonotype was detected only a few times. The chain combines TRBV9 with TRBJ2-3; 8 bases map to TRBD2. Germline trimming cut 4 bases from V and 3 bases from J; bases unmatched to any gene: 10. Germline CDR1 is SGDLS and CDR2 is YYNGEE. The CDR3 spans 16 residues. The CDR3: CASSLSGGRGTDTQYF. The CDR3 bases are TGTGCCAGCAGCCTCTCGGGAGGGAGAGGAACAGATACGCAGTATTTT.

The rearrangement joins TRBV14 to TRBJ2-7, with D possibly being TRBD2 (6 bases). CDR3 length equals 16 residues. The germline V and J ends were trimmed by 0 bases and 2 bases, with 14 bases remaining between them. Germline lookup yields CDR1 SGHDN and CDR2 FVKESK. CDR3 DNA sequence: TGTGCCAGCAGCCAAGAAGCACCGGGAGTGCCCTACGAGCAGTACTTC. It is translated as CASSQEAPGVPYEQYF.

The CDR3 sequence: CASSYLTGYNQPQHF. In DNA form, the CDR3 reads TGTGCCAGCAGTTACTTGACAGGGTACAATCAGCCCCAGCATTTT. The chain employs TRBV6-2 or TRBV6-3 and TRBJ1-5; 7 bases line up with TRBD1. This CDR3 spans 15 amino acids. Trimming at V came to 1 base and at J to 3 bases, leaving 3 bases not matched to a gene. The germline gives CDR1 MNHEY, CDR2 SVGEGT.

There are many counts of this clonotype. The gene calls are TRBV7-2 and TRBJ2-5, with D possibly being TRBD1 (6 bases). The CDR3 runs to 15 residues. V was trimmed by 5 bases and J by 1 base, leaving 14 bases between them. Germline CDR1 and CDR2: SGHTA and FQGNSA. This CDR3 is CASSLSGTFQETQYF. The CDR3 nucleotides read TGTGCCAGCAGCCTGTCTGGGACATTCCAAGAGACCCAGTACTTC. Combining the CDR3 with reference TRBV7-2 and TRBJ2-5 gives the whole variable domain GAGVSQSPSNKVTEKGKDVELRCDPISGHTALYWYRQSLGQGLEFLIYFQGNSAPDKSGLPSDRFSAERTGGSVSTLTIQRTQQEDSAVYLCASSLSGTFQETQYFGPGTRLLVL.

Turning to this clonotype: A much larger clone is a single base away; this may be a read error. The DNA of the CDR3 is TGTGCCATCAGTCCGAAGAGGGCAACAGGGAAATCCCAGCCCCAGCATTTT. It codes for CAISPKRATGKSQPQHF. The genes are TRBV10-3 and TRBJ1-5, with a weak D call TRBD1 (6 bases). Per the germline V gene, CDR1 is ENHRY and CDR2 is SYGVKD. V gave up 5 bases and J gave up 7 bases, with 24 bases separating them. The CDR3 loop spans 17 amino acids.

This clonotype was recorded many times. This rearrangement joins TRBV7-2 to TRBJ2-7, with TRBD1 matching over 7 bases. The CDR3 loop spans 14 amino acids. Losses at the gene ends were 3 bases for V and 6 bases for J; bases not matched to a gene: 8. CDR1 and CDR2 (germline): SGHTA, FQGNSA. The CDR3 DNA follows: TGTGCCAGCAGCTTCGACAGGGTTCGGGTCGAGCAGTACTTC. This codes for CASSFDRVRVEQYF. The whole variable domain, filled in from reference TRBV7-2 and TRBJ2-7, reads GAGVSQSPSNKVTEKGKDVELRCDPISGHTALYWYRQSLGQGLEFLIYFQGNSAPDKSGLPSDRFSAERTGGSVSTLTIQRTQQEDSAVYLCASSFDRVRVEQYFGPGTRLTVT.

The table lists this clonotype with a few counts. This chain connects TRBV12-3 or TRBV12-4 to TRBJ1-1; D perhaps matches TRBD1 (6 bases). Trimming stripped 7 bases from V and 10 bases from J, with 22 bases between. The CDR3 runs 14 residues. CDR3 in amino acids: CASIRGGAQWRAFF. CDR3 coding DNA: TGTGCCAGCATTCGGGGGGGGGCCCAATGGAGAGCTTTCTTT.

The table lists this clonotype with a few counts. The junction shows a germline mismatch at one end, possibly a read error. This chain connects TRBV10-3 to TRBJ2-7, with 9 bases lining up with TRBD2. Germline values: CDR1 ENHRY, CDR2 SYGVKD. The CDR3 has 15 amino acids. The CDR3 bases are TGTGCCAGCAGTTCGTTAGCGGGAGATGTTGGCGAGCAGTACTTC. Translating gives CASSSLAGDVGEQYF.

The chain combines TRBV12-3 or TRBV12-4 with TRBJ2-6; D might be TRBD2 (5 bases). The V and J ends lost 6 bases and 0 bases respectively, with 12 bases between them. This CDR3 is built from 16 residues. CDR3 region: CASSRNRGSGANVLTF. The CDR3, as DNA: TGTGCCAGCAGCCGAAATCGGGGCTCTGGGGCCAACGTCCTGACTTTC.

This clonotype was counted between two and nine times. This chain connects TRBV6-1 to TRBJ1-5, with D possibly matching TRBD1 (5 bases). The CDR3 loop spans 13 amino acids. The germline gives CDR1 MNHNS, CDR2 SASEGT. V was trimmed by 11 bases and J by 4 bases, leaving 15 bases between them. This chain's CDR3 is CASTQGGNQPQHF. CDR3 sequence (DNA): TGTGCCTCAACCCAGGGAGGTAATCAGCCCCAGCATTTT.

J is TRBJ2-2 and V is TRBV7-9, with 9 bases that match TRBD2. V shed 5 bases and J 8 bases; nucleotides not matched to a gene: 3. This CDR3 contains 13 residues. Germline V lookup: CDR1 SEHNR, CDR2 FQNEAQ (reference sequence). CDR3 amino acids: CASSRSGGGELFF. The CDR3 region has the DNA TGTGCCAGCAGCCGTAGCGGGGGAGGGGAGCTGTTTTTT.

This clonotype was observed a single time. The J gene is TRBJ2-3, the V gene TRBV2; TRBD1 agrees at 11 bases. The CDR3 totals 15 residues. Per the germline V gene, CDR1 is SNHLY and CDR2 is FYNNEI. V trimming: 5 bases; J trimming: 2 bases; junction bases outside the gene matches: 3. The CDR3 reads CASSWDRGDTDTQYF. Here the CDR3 DNA reads TGTGCCAGCAGTTGGGACAGGGGGGACACAGATACGCAGTATTTT. Looking up the rest from reference TRBV2 and TRBJ2-3 gives the full variable domain: EPEVTQTPSHQVTQMGQEVILRCVPISNHLYFYWYRQILGQKVEFLVSFYNNEISEKSEIFDDQFSVERPDGSNFTLKIRSTKLEDSAMYFCASSWDRGDTDTQYFGPGTRLTVL.

The sample holds many counts of this clonotype. The chain couples TRBV7-6 to TRBJ2-7; weak D call: TRBD1 (5 bases). CDR3 length: 13 residues. CDR1 and CDR2 (germline): SGHVS, FNYEAQ. The germline V and J ends were trimmed by 3 bases and 3 bases, with 9 bases remaining between them. The CDR3 nucleotides read TGTGCCAGCAGCTTCGCTAGGGGCTACGAGCAGTACTTC. It specifies CASSFARGYEQYF.

The chain employs TRBV20-1 and TRBJ1-2; TRBD1 matches at 10 bases. From germline, CDR1 is DFQATT and CDR2 SNEGSKA (reference sequence). The CDR3 contains 14 residues. Germline trimming cut 8 bases from V and 1 base from J; bases unmatched to any gene: 7. The DNA of the CDR3 is TGCAGTTCGGACAGGGGGGAGGTTAACTATGGCTACACCTTC. As protein: CSSDRGEVNYGYTF.

This clonotype was picked up one time. This sequence joins TRBV10-3 and TRBJ1-1; D uncertain. The CDR3 is 11 residues long. Germline CDR1 and CDR2: ENHRY and SYGVKD. V was clipped by 6 bases and J by 9 bases, with 11 bases between them. The CDR3 is CAISGPGKAFF. The CDR3 nucleotides are TGTGCCATCAGCGGGCCGGGCAAAGCTTTCTTT.

Remarks on this clonotype: This may arise from a read error, as a much more abundant clone is one base away. This chain connects TRBV7-2 to TRBJ1-3, with D hard to call. The CDR3 spans 16 residues. Per germline, CDR1 SGHTA and CDR2 FQGNSA. CDR3 DNA: TGTGCCAGCAGCTTACAAGACCGACGCTCTGGAAACACCACATATTTT. This translates into CASSLQDRRSGNTTYF.

The chain employs TRBV12-3 or TRBV12-4 and TRBJ2-2, with 15 bases matching TRBD2. This CDR3 has 15 amino acids. V shed 5 bases and J 7 bases; nucleotides not matched to a gene: 2. The chain's CDR3 is CASSMGLAGGGELFF. CDR3 DNA sequence: TGTGCCAGCAGTATGGGACTAGCGGGAGGCGGGGAGCTGTTTTTT.

This clonotype has a handful of counts. V is TRBV6-5 and J is TRBJ1-1, with TRBD1 matching 12 bases. V shed 11 bases and J 4 bases; nucleotides not matched to a gene: 17. Germline V gene sequence: CDR1 MNHEY, CDR2 SVGAGI. CDR3 size: 17 residues. The CDR3 nucleotides read TGTGCCGCAGCCTCCGGGACAGGGGGCTTTTTCGGCACTGAAGCTTTCTTT. It is translated as CAAASGTGGFFGTEAFF.

V gene TRBV2 combines with J gene TRBJ2-2; TRBD1 matches at 8 bases. The trim removed 7 bases at V and 0 bases at J, leaving 10 bases unmatched. Germline V CDR1 and CDR2: SNHLY, FYNNEI. The CDR3 runs to 17 residues. Here the CDR3 DNA reads TGTGCCAGCACCCGATTGAGGACAGGGCCGAACACCGGGGAGCTGTTTTTT. Amino acid sequence: CASTRLRTGPNTGELFF.

This clonotype was detected ten times or more. The V gene is TRBV14, the J gene TRBJ2-2; D remains unclear. The germline V and J ends were trimmed by 5 bases and 5 bases, with 15 bases remaining between them. The CDR3 loop spans 15 amino acids. Germline CDR1 is SGHDN and CDR2 is FVKESK. The CDR3 is CASSNYPEQTGELFF. The CDR3 DNA reads TGTGCCAGCAGCAACTACCCCGAACAGACCGGGGAGCTGTTTTTT.

Note on this clonotype: The junction differs from germline at one of its ends, possibly a read error. This rearrangement joins TRBV7-2 to TRBJ2-7; unclear D gene. Germline lookup yields CDR1 SGHTA and CDR2 FQGNSA. The CDR3 length is 15 residues. CDR3 in amino acids: CASSRGPVFSYEQYF. In nucleotides, the CDR3 is TGCGCCAGCAGCCGAGGACCGGTTTTTAGCTACGAGCAGTACTTC.

This clonotype has ten or more counts. The chain carries TRBV7-2 and TRBJ2-5; 10 bases map to TRBD1. Trimming removed 5 bases from V and 1 base from J; junction bases left unmatched: 10. CDR1 is SGHTA, CDR2 FQGNSA, per germline. The CDR3 extends over 17 amino acids. The CDR3 coding sequence is TGTGCCAGCAGCCAATACGGACAGGGGGGACCCCAAGAGACCCAGTACTTC. Amino acid sequence: CASSQYGQGGPQETQYF.

In its sample, this clonotype was seen many times. J is TRBJ1-5 and V is TRBV7-8; 9 bases are a match to TRBD1. This CDR3 region has 14 residues. Trimming at V came to 4 bases and at J to 5 bases, leaving 3 bases not matched to a gene. Per germline, CDR1 SGHVS and CDR2 FQNEAQ. CDR3 nucleotide sequence: TGTGCCAGCAGCTCGGGACAGGGCTATCAGCCCCAGCATTTT. It translates to CASSSGQGYQPQHF.

The rearrangement joins TRBV29-1 to TRBJ1-1, with 7 nucleotides matching TRBD1. The CDR3 spans 11 residues. V lost 0 bases and J lost 8; bases outside the gene matches: 0. Germline lookup yields CDR1 SQVTM and CDR2 ANQGSEA. Written as DNA, the CDR3 is TGCAGCGTTGAAGAGGGACAGGAAGCTTTCTTT. Its protein product is CSVEEGQEAFF.